The 21 T cell receptor beta chains given below trace back to one sample, sequenced in a study of cytomegalovirus exposure and HLA in healthy donors. 60 Vbeta and 13 Jbeta primers were used in PCR. The table came from immunoSEQ multiplex PCR; TCRdb's copy has only in-frame clones and leaves some out. The data hold around 140,000 clones, with 82% observed a single time. Input material: PBMCs. All receptors come from a male donor in good health and CMV-seronegative.

The rearrangement joins TRBV28 to TRBJ1-1; TRBD1 might be the D (5 bases). The germline V gene has CDR1 MDHEN and CDR2 SYDVKM. V gave up 6 bases and J gave up 6 bases, with 17 bases separating them. This CDR3 region has 14 residues. Here the CDR3 reads CASSRPRWGAEAFF. In nucleotides, the CDR3 is TGTGCCAGCAGCCGCCCCAGGTGGGGCGCTGAAGCTTTCTTT.

The rearrangement uses TRBV2 and TRBJ2-5, with 7 bases matching TRBD1. The end of the DNA fits TRBJ2-7 better, so the J call may be wrong. The CDR3 length is 15 residues. The germline V gene encodes CDR1 SNHLY and CDR2 FYNNEI. Here the CDR3 DNA reads TGTGCCAGCAGTGAAACGGGACAGACCCCCTACGAGCAGTACTTC. Protein product: CASSETGQTPYEQYF.

This clone has more than one count but fewer than ten. The CDR3 coding sequence is TGTGCCAGCAGCTCTGGGACACCTGAAGCTTTCTTT. It is translated as CASSSGTPEAFF. This chain links TRBV5-4 with TRBJ1-1; D may be TRBD1 (6 bases). The V end was cut by 3 bases, the J end by 6 bases, with 9 bases between. The CDR3 is 12 residues long. CDR1 and CDR2 from the germline V gene are SGHNT and YYREEE (reference sequence).

J is TRBJ2-7 and V is TRBV11-2; possible D gene TRBD2, 5 bases. Trimming left V 5 bases short and J 2 bases short, with 16 bases between. Looked up from germline, CDR1 is SGHAT and CDR2 is FQNNGV. The CDR3 sequence is 15 residues long. The CDR3 nucleotides are TGTGCCAGCAGCCCCTGGGAGAGTCTTACCTACGAGCAGTACTTC. Protein sequence: CASSPWESLTYEQYF. The whole variable domain, remainder taken from reference TRBV11-2 and TRBJ2-7, is EAGVAQSPRYKIIEKRQSVAFWCNPISGHATLYWYQQILGQGPKLLIQFQNNGVVDDSQLPKDRFSAERLKGVDSTLKIQPAKLEDSAVYLCASSPWESLTYEQYFGPGTRLTVT.

This chain joins TRBV6-5 and TRBJ1-1, with D possibly TRBD1 on 6 matching bases. The germline V gene encodes CDR1 MNHEY and CDR2 SVGAGI. V was trimmed by 5 bases and J by 2 bases, leaving 12 bases between them. The CDR3 is 14 residues long. The CDR3 region has the DNA TGTGCCAGCAGTCCCGGACAGAGAAACACTGAAGCTTTCTTT. Translating it yields CASSPGQRNTEAFF.

CDR3 coding DNA: TGTGCCAGCAGCCCGTCCCGGGACAGGATATACACCTTC. Protein sequence: CASSPSRDRIYTF. The rearrangement uses TRBV2 and TRBJ1-2; TRBD1 agrees at 8 bases. This CDR3 region has 13 residues. V was pared by 6 bases and J by 11 bases, with 11 bases of the junction left unmatched. The germline gives CDR1 SNHLY, CDR2 FYNNEI.

J is TRBJ2-3 and V is TRBV30; 8 nucleotides agree with TRBD2. The J segment lost 5 bases and the V segment lost 7 bases, leaving 11 bases of the junction unmatched. Germline CDR1 is GTSNPN and CDR2 is SVGIG (reference sequence). The CDR3 extends over 14 amino acids. CDR3: CASGAGGGEDTQYF. The CDR3 region has the DNA TGTGCCTCCGGGGCGGGAGGTGGGGAAGATACGCAGTATTTT.

The chain joins TRBV6-5 to TRBJ2-1; TRBD2 agrees at 12 bases. Trimming cost V 4 bases and J 1 base; bases outside gene matches: 2. Germline loops: CDR1 MNHEY, CDR2 SVGAGI. The CDR3 is 16 amino acids. This CDR3 is CASSLTSGRSYNEQFF. DNA for the CDR3: TGTGCCAGCAGTTTGACTAGCGGGAGATCCTACAATGAGCAGTTCTTC.

This clone came up a few times. The chain carries TRBV6-1 and TRBJ2-3, with D perhaps TRBD1 (7 bases). The germline V and J ends were trimmed by 4 bases and 1 base, with 15 bases remaining between them. Per germline, CDR1 MNHNS and CDR2 SASEGT. The CDR3 has 16 residues. The CDR3 protein is CASSVEQGGGTDTQYF. The CDR3 coding sequence is TGTGCCAGCAGTGTCGAGCAGGGGGGTGGCACAGATACGCAGTATTTT.

The chain recombines TRBV5-6 with TRBJ2-1; unclear D gene. Germline CDR1 SGHDT, CDR2 YYEEEE. The ends were cut back, 1 base at V and 8 bases at J, with 13 bases in the middle. This CDR3 is 14 amino acids long. CDR3 in amino acids: CASSLSLGMDEQFF. The CDR3 bases are TGTGCCAGCAGCTTGTCCCTAGGAATGGATGAGCAGTTCTTC.

DNA for the CDR3: TGCGCCAGCAGCCAAGAAGGAGGGTTCGAGCAGTACTTC. The encoded protein is CASSQEGGFEQYF. The V call is TRBV4-3, the J call TRBJ2-7; possible D gene TRBD2, 6 bases. The CDR3 loop spans 13 amino acids. Trimming left V 0 bases short and J 6 bases short, with 9 bases between. CDR1 LGHNA and CDR2 YSLEER come from the germline V gene.

The chain carries TRBV30 and TRBJ2-3; D is unclear. Germline V lookup: CDR1 GTSNPN, CDR2 SVGIG (reference sequence). Trimming took 3 bases from V and 0 from J, leaving 7 bases between them. The CDR3 runs to 13 residues. CDR3 amino acids: CAWSEASTDTQYF. The CDR3 coding sequence is TGTGCCTGGAGCGAGGCTAGCACAGATACGCAGTATTTT.

Turning to this clone: This specimen includes other DNA sequences encoding the same CDR3. The chain carries TRBV4-1 and TRBJ2-7, with no clear D. Trimming cost V 0 bases and J 2 bases, with 2 bases left between them. Germline V gives CDR1 MGHRA, CDR2 YSYEKL. The CDR3 is 12 residues long. For the CDR3, the DNA is TGCGCCAGCAGCCAAGACACCTACGAGCAGTACTTC. Translation: CASSQDTYEQYF.

The chain carries TRBV30 and TRBJ2-7; 7 nucleotides align to TRBD1. The germline V gene encodes CDR1 GTSNPN and CDR2 SVGIG (reference sequence). CDR3 length: 11 amino acids. V was clipped by 0 bases and J by 13 bases; unmatched bases: 6. CDR3 coding DNA: TGTGCCTGGAGTGTGTCGGGACAGAGTTACTTC. It translates to CAWSVSGQSYF.

J is TRBJ2-1 and V is TRBV2; TRBD1 aligns across 9 bases. V lost 8 bases and J lost 3; bases outside the gene matches: 2. The germline V gene encodes CDR1 SNHLY and CDR2 FYNNEI. This CDR3 is built from 13 residues. Here the CDR3 reads CASRDRDYNEQFF. In DNA, the CDR3 is TGTGCCAGCCGGGACAGGGACTACAATGAGCAGTTCTTC.

The chain joins TRBV7-9 to TRBJ2-2, with D hard to call. The CDR3 covers 12 residues. Germline-derived CDR1 and CDR2 are SEHNR and FQNEAQ (reference sequence). V lost 3 bases to trimming and J lost 6 bases, with 5 bases between them. As DNA, the CDR3 is TGTGCCAGCAGCTTTTTATCCGGGGAGCTGTTTTTT. It yields the protein CASSFLSGELFF.

The chain has TRBV4-3 and TRBJ1-2, with a weak D call TRBD1 (5 bases). The CDR3 has 15 residues. Germline V gene data show CDR1 as LGHNA and CDR2 as YSLEER. The V and J ends lost 0 bases and 5 bases respectively, with 13 bases between them. CDR3 residues: CASSQDQGGGYGYTF. The DNA for the CDR3 is TGCGCCAGCAGCCAAGATCAGGGAGGCGGGTATGGCTACACCTTC.

The count of this clone is one. The chain links TRBV30 to TRBJ1-2, with D possibly being TRBD1 (6 bases). Germline V gene data show CDR1 as GTSNPN and CDR2 as SVGIG (reference sequence). The CDR3 has 11 amino acids. V was clipped by 1 base and J by 6 bases, with 6 bases between them. CDR3 coding DNA: TGTGCCTGGAGTGCAGGGGATGGCTACACCTTC. This encodes CAWSAGDGYTF.

This clone has more than one count but fewer than ten. CDR3: CASSRDRDSYEQYF. The CDR3 DNA reads TGTGCCAGCAGCAGGGACAGGGACTCCTACGAGCAGTACTTC. The chain combines TRBV21-1 with TRBJ2-7; the tabulated D call, TRBD1, remains unverified against the DNA. TRBV21-1 is a pseudogene locus. This CDR3 region has 14 residues.

This rearrangement joins TRBV7-3 to TRBJ2-1; 7 bases line up with TRBD2. CDR3 length equals 14 residues. Germline lookup yields CDR1 SGHTA and CDR2 FQGTGA. J lost 5 bases, V lost 8 bases, and 9 bases had no gene match. CDR3: CASSVGGGNNEQFF. The DNA for the CDR3 is TGTGCCAGCTCGGTGGGGGGAGGGAACAATGAGCAGTTCTTC.

The CDR3 DNA is TGTGCCAGCAAAACCGGACTAGCGGAAAACAATGAGCAGTTCTTC. Its protein product is CASKTGLAENNEQFF. The V and J genes are TRBV6-5 and TRBJ2-1, with 10 bases identical to TRBD2. The CDR3 extends over 15 amino acids. V lost 7 bases, J lost 5 bases, and 8 bases stayed unmatched. Per germline, CDR1 MNHEY and CDR2 SVGAGI.